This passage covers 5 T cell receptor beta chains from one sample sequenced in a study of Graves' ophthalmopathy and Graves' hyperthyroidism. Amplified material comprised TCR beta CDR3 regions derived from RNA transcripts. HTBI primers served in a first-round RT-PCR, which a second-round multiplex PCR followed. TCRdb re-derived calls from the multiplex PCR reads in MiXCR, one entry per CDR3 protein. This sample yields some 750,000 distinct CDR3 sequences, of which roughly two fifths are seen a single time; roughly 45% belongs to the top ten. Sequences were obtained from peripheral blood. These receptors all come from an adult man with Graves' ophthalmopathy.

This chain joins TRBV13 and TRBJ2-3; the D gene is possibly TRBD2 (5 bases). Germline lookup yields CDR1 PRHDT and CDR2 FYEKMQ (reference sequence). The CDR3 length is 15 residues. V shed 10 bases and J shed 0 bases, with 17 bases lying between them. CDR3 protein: CAIRGGGTSTDTQYF. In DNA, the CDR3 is TGTGCCATCAGAGGCGGAGGAACTAGCACAGATACGCAGTATTTT.

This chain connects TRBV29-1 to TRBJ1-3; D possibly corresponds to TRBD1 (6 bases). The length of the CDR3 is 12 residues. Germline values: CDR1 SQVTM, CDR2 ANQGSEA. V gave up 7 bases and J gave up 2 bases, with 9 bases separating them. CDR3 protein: CSARDTGNTIYF. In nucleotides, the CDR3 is TGCAGCGCTCGGGACACTGGAAACACCATATATTTT. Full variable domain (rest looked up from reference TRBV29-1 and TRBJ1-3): SAVISQKPSRDICQRGTSLTIQCQVDSQVTMMFWYRQQPGQSLTLIATANQGSEATYESGFVIDKFPISRPNLTFSTLTVSNMSPEDSSIYLCSARDTGNTIYFGEGSWLTVV.

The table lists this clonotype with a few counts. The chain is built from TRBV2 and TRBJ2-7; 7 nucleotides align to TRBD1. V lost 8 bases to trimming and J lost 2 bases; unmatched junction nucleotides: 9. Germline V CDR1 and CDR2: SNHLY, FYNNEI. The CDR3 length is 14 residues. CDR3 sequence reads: CASSMRQGAYEQYF. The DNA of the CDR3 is TGTGCCAGCTCCATGCGACAGGGCGCCTACGAGCAGTACTTC.

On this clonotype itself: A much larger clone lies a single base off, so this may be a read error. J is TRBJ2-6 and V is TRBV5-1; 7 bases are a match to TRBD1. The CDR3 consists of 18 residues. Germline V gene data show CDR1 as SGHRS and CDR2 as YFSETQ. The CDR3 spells CAGSLWEMRGRRANVLTF. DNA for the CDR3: TGCGCCGGCAGCTTGTGGGAAATGAGGGGGCGTCGGGCCAACGTCCTGACTTTC.

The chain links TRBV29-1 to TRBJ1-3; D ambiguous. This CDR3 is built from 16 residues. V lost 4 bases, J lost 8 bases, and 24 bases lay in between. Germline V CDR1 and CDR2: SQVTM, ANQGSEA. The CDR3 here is CSVASGFQRYGYTIYF. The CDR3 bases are TGCAGCGTTGCGAGCGGATTCCAACGCTATGGCTACACCATATATTTT.